The following is a T cell receptor beta chain sequence with its context. The data belong to a study of T cell repertoires in cytomegalovirus infection. Whole-study context: Matching HLA type and CMV infection were both indicated by public TCR beta signatures.

TCRdb processed the reads anew with MiXCR; each CDR3 protein has one entry. The data hold hundreds of thousands of distinct CDR3 sequences, with more than 20% observed a single time. The CDR3 spans 14 residues. Germline V CDR1 and CDR2: MGHDK, SYGVNS. V lost 9 bases and J 8 bases, leaving 19 bases between the germline ends. The chain is built from TRBV25-1 and TRBJ1-4; D is ambiguous. Sample: CD8+ T cells from PBMCs. This clonotype was sampled from a human donor in good health (CMV status not recorded). Some clones in this sample may be carry-over from other donors' samples. Here the CDR3 DNA reads TGTGCCAGTTTACGACCTGGCCTCTCCGAAAAACTGTTTTTT. It specifies CASLRPGLSEKLFF.